The 13 T cell receptor beta chains reported below all come from one sample, sequenced in a study of regulatory T cells in long-lasting Graves disease. Time point of the sample: persistent/refractory GD, antithyroid drugs over 5 years with positive TRAb. There was RNA extracted from PBMCs, and the TCR library was made from it. Construction of TCR beta libraries relied on iRepertoire HTBI primers and on Arm-PCR targeting CDR3 regions. In TCRdb, the multiplex PCR reads were re-called with MiXCR into one record per CDR3 protein. Of about 290,000 distinct CDR3 sequences in the sample, 22% were seen once. Sample: peripheral blood mononuclear cells (PBMCs), taken when the disease was refractory, from a patient treated with antithyroid drugs. The receptor set was obtained from a female donor with Graves disease.

This clonotype was found many times. The chain has TRBV7-2 and TRBJ2-7; 7 nucleotides line up with TRBD1. The CDR3 contains 15 residues. Germline loops: CDR1 SGHTA, CDR2 FQGNSA. Germline trimming cut 4 bases from V and 2 bases from J; bases unmatched to any gene: 8. The CDR3 sequence: CASSSSPGQTYEQYF. The CDR3 DNA follows: TGTGCCAGCAGCTCGAGTCCGGGACAGACCTACGAGCAGTACTTC. The full variable domain, rest sourced from reference TRBV7-2 and TRBJ2-7, is GAGVSQSPSNKVTEKGKDVELRCDPISGHTALYWYRQSLGQGLEFLIYFQGNSAPDKSGLPSDRFSAERTGGSVSTLTIQRTQQEDSAVYLCASSSSPGQTYEQYFGPGTRLTVT.

This clonotype was detected ten times or more. This chain links TRBV11-2 with TRBJ2-5; unclear D gene. The CDR3 has 14 amino acids. Per the germline V gene, CDR1 is SGHAT and CDR2 is FQNNGV. Trimming removed 4 bases at V and 3 bases at J, with 12 bases between. This CDR3 reads CASSSFLTKETQYF. CDR3 coding DNA: TGTGCCAGCAGCTCTTTTCTCACGAAAGAGACCCAGTACTTC.

This clonotype showed up just a few times. This chain uses TRBV6-2 or TRBV6-3 with TRBJ2-2; TRBD1 agrees at 7 bases. Germline V gives CDR1 MNHEY, CDR2 SVGEGT. The CDR3 has 15 residues. The junction had 7 bases not matched to a gene; V was cut back by 5 bases and J by 4 bases. CDR3 coding DNA: TGTGCCAGCAGTGCGGACAGGACCGCCACCGGGGAGCTGTTTTTT. Translated: CASSADRTATGELFF.

This clonotype was seen repeatedly, ten times or more. The chain employs TRBV9 and TRBJ2-5; TRBD1 or TRBD2 may be the D gene (6 bases each). This CDR3 is built from 16 residues. Germline CDR1 SGDLS, CDR2 YYNGEE. Trimming took 4 bases from V and 5 from J, leaving 21 bases between them. CDR3 sequence (DNA): TGTGCCAGCAGCCCCGAGAGGGGGGTCCTGAGGGAGACCCAGTACTTC. Translation gives CASSPERGVLRETQYF.

This clonotype was seen ten or more times. The V and J genes are TRBV2 and TRBJ2-2, with 9 bases fitting TRBD1. The CDR3 is made up of 15 amino acids. Per the germline V gene, CDR1 is SNHLY and CDR2 is FYNNEI. The trim removed 11 bases at V and 0 bases at J, leaving 7 bases unmatched. The CDR3 reads CARGTGISNTGELFF. The CDR3 bases are TGTGCCCGTGGGACAGGGATATCGAACACCGGGGAGCTGTTTTTT.

The CDR3 sequence is CATSRERNSNQPQHF. The CDR3 DNA follows: TGTGCCACCAGCAGAGAACGTAATAGCAATCAGCCCCAGCATTTT. The chain recombines TRBV15 with TRBJ1-5; D unresolved. The CDR3 has 15 amino acids. Germline V lookup: CDR1 LNHNV, CDR2 YYDKDF (reference sequence). V was cut by 0 bases and J by 0 bases, with 6 bases left in between.

The genes are TRBV28 and TRBJ1-5; D is undetermined. This CDR3 region has 16 residues. Trimming took off 3 bases at V and 3 bases at J, with 15 bases between the two ends. CDR1 and CDR2 (germline): MDHEN, SYDVKM. The CDR3 coding sequence is TGTGCCAGCAGTTTTGGCGTGAAGGGCGTCAATCAGCCCCAGCATTTT. Translation gives CASSFGVKGVNQPQHF.

This clonotype was recorded a few times. The chain links TRBV27 to TRBJ1-2; 9 bases fit TRBD1. The ends lost 0 bases at V and 7 bases at J; junction bases unmatched: 9. Germline V gene data show CDR1 as MNHEY and CDR2 as SMNVEV (reference sequence). This CDR3 is 16 amino acids long. This chain's CDR3 is CASSLSRTGALAGYTF. As DNA, the CDR3 is TGTGCCAGCAGTTTATCGAGGACAGGGGCACTTGCTGGCTACACCTTC.

In its sample, this clonotype was seen a few times. The chain combines TRBV7-9 with TRBJ2-3; D ambiguous. CDR3 length equals 13 residues. V dropped 8 bases and J dropped 6 bases, with 15 bases sitting between them. Germline V gene data show CDR1 as SEHNR and CDR2 as FQNEAQ (reference sequence). CDR3 sequence: CASGRPTLDTQYF. The CDR3 DNA follows: TGTGCCAGCGGACGACCCACCCTGGATACGCAGTATTTT.

This clonotype was observed many times. V and J are TRBV28 and TRBJ1-5; D might be TRBD1 (6 bases). CDR3 length: 16 residues. Germline V lookup: CDR1 MDHEN, CDR2 SYDVKM. Trimming pared 6 bases from V and 7 bases from J, leaving 22 bases between. CDR3 amino acids: CASSLGGYRAIQPQHF. The CDR3 DNA reads as TGTGCCAGCAGCTTGGGGGGGTACAGGGCTATCCAGCCCCAGCATTTT. The full variable domain, its missing parts supplied by reference TRBV28 and TRBJ1-5, is DVKVTQSSRYLVKRTGEKVFLECVQDMDHENMFWYRQDPGLGLRLIYFSYDVKMKEKGDIPEGYSVSREKKERFSLILESASTNQTSMYLCASSLGGYRAIQPQHFGDGTRLSIL.

The chain uses TRBV28 and TRBJ1-6, with D possibly being TRBD1 (6 bases). V was trimmed by 8 bases and J by 0 bases, leaving 23 bases between them. The CDR3 loop spans 19 amino acids. The germline V gene has CDR1 MDHEN and CDR2 SYDVKM. DNA of the CDR3: TGTGCCAGCGGTACTCGAACAGGGTTCGGAAACTCCTATAATTCACCCCTCCACTTT. It specifies CASGTRTGFGNSYNSPLHF.

This clonotype was seen a few times. The chain employs TRBV25-1 and TRBJ1-2; D remains unclear. The germline CDR1 and CDR2 sequences are MGHDK and SYGVNS. The CDR3 consists of 14 residues. Between the trimmed V and J ends, which lost 6 bases and 6 bases, there was a span of 17 bases. The CDR3 DNA is TGTGCCAGCAGGAGCGGCAGTACACCCGATGGCTACACCTTC. Translating gives CASRSGSTPDGYTF.

This clonotype was detected only a few times. The rearrangement uses TRBV10-3 and TRBJ2-5; no clear D gene. Germline CDR1 ENHRY, CDR2 SYGVKD. There are 12 residues in the CDR3. V was cut by 2 bases and J by 7 bases, with 8 bases left in between. The CDR3 protein is CAISESLGTQYF. Here the CDR3 DNA reads TGTGCCATCAGTGAGAGCCTGGGGACCCAGTACTTC.